This T cell receptor beta chain was obtained from a study of blood T cell repertoires in COVID-19. Overall study context: The United States, Italy and Spain supplied acute and convalescent COVID-19 samples.

Sequencing used immunoSEQ multiplex PCR; TCRdb keeps in-frame clones, though not all of them. The sample lists about 160,000 clones, less than 85% occurring once. The CDR3 is 18 amino acids. Germline trimming cut 0 bases from V and 2 bases from J; bases unmatched to any gene: 9. Germline loops: CDR1 LGHDT, CDR2 YNNKEL (reference sequence). Input material: peripheral blood. This TCR was recovered from a woman aged 55-69 years with COVID-19, enrolled during active disease. This sequence joins TRBV3-1 (or the pseudogene TRBV3-2) and TRBJ2-1; TRBD1 matches 8 bases. As DNA, the CDR3 is TGTGCCAGCAGCCAAGATCTGCGTCCCAGGGGGCCCTACAATGAGCAGTTCTTC. It is translated as CASSQDLRPRGPYNEQFF.